The present T cell receptor (beta chain) was sequenced within a study of human T cells and chemical hapten exposure. At the level of the study: TCR yields per sample varied mostly from small pooled library volume differences. The study, taken as a whole, reports: Among TCRs, those above 1 in 1000 frequency were unaffected by DPC sensitization.

Extraction yielded total RNA from whole blood (unfractionated). This clonotype was seen ten or more times. Its antigen is unknown. CDR3 length: 17 residues. Trimming pared 4 bases from V and 0 bases from J, leaving 14 bases between. In germline, CDR1 is SGHKS, CDR2 YYEKEE (reference sequence). Individual cDNA molecules each carried unique molecular identifiers attached by the library. Source study methods: A typical sample had roughly 96,000 TCRs, with roughly 23,224 to 690,600 overall. TCRdb redid the calling of the 5' RACE reads with MiXCR, one entry per CDR3 protein. TCRdb assigned the V and J calls; the authors' analysis was not used. The sample lists 130,000 or so distinct CDR3 sequences; 4.1% were seen once.

The clonotype was recovered from a female donor in good health. V is TRBV5-5 and J is TRBJ2-6, with D maybe TRBD1 (6 bases). The CDR3 is CASSGSTGFSGANVLTF. CDR3 bases: TGTGCCAGCAGCGGATCGACAGGCTTCTCTGGGGCCAACGTCCTGACTTTC.